These 20 T cell receptor beta chains were sequenced from one sample in a study of blood T cell repertoires in COVID-19. Produced via immunoSEQ multiplex PCR; TCRdb's table is partial and in-frame only. The table has approximately 89,000 clones, 87% seen once. The specimen sequenced was peripheral blood. These receptors were taken from a man between 65 and 85 years old with acute or convalescent COVID-19.

The chain recombines TRBV11-2 with TRBJ2-5; 8 bases line up with TRBD2. Germline V gene sequence: CDR1 SGHAT, CDR2 FQNNGV. V trimming: 4 bases; J trimming: 4 bases; junction bases outside the gene matches: 8. The CDR3 loop spans 15 amino acids. CDR3 sequence (DNA): TGTGCCAGCAGCTCCAACGGGGGGGCCAGAGAGACCCAGTACTTC. Its protein product is CASSSNGGARETQYF.

This clone was observed a few times. The V gene is TRBV12-3 or TRBV12-4, the J gene TRBJ1-1; weak D call: TRBD1 (6 bases). The CDR3 spans 11 residues. V lost 7 bases and J 11 bases, leaving 14 bases between the germline ends. In nucleotides, the CDR3 is TGTGCCAGCACTAAACACAGGGAGGCTTTCTTT. Encoded protein: CASTKHREAFF.

V gene TRBV28 combines with J gene TRBJ1-4, with D uncertain. Germline values: CDR1 MDHEN, CDR2 SYDVKM. Trimming stripped 8 bases from V and 8 bases from J, with 18 bases between. This CDR3 region has 14 residues. CDR3 nucleotide sequence: TGTGCCAGCTCCCCGGGTTCGAAGAGGGAAAAACTGTTTTTT. It translates to CASSPGSKREKLFF.

J is TRBJ2-7 and V is TRBV11-2; 9 nucleotides match TRBD2. With V trimmed by 5 bases and J by 3 bases, 11 bases remained unmatched. CDR1 and CDR2 (germline): SGHAT, FQNNGV. The CDR3 contains 16 residues. The CDR3 coding sequence is TGTGCCAGCAGCCCCTCGCGGGGGGGCCAGGGCTACGAGCAGTACGTC. This sequence encodes CASSPSRGGQGYEQYV.

The chain employs TRBV2 and TRBJ2-5, with 13 bases aligning to TRBD2. The V gene's germline CDR1 is SNHLY and CDR2 FYNNEI. The V and J ends lost 7 bases and 0 bases, in that order; junction bases with no gene match: 8. The CDR3 runs 17 residues. In nucleotides, the CDR3 is TGTGCCAGCACCTCAAGGACTAGCGGGGGCTACCAAGAGACCCAGTACTTC. Translated, it gives CASTSRTSGGYQETQYF.

The chain is built from TRBV5-1 and TRBJ2-7; 8 bases align to TRBD1. The CDR3 spans 13 residues. Germline V gene data show CDR1 as SGHRS and CDR2 as YFSETQ. Germline trimming cut 3 bases from V and 3 bases from J; bases unmatched to any gene: 2. CDR3 residues: CASSWGQDYEQYF. The CDR3 region has the DNA TGCGCCAGCAGCTGGGGACAGGACTACGAGCAGTACTTC.

The V and J genes are TRBV7-9 and TRBJ2-1; TRBD2 matches 9 bases. Germline CDR1 SEHNR, CDR2 FQNEAQ (reference sequence). This CDR3 has 19 amino acids. With V trimmed by 1 base and J by 0 bases, 10 bases remained unmatched. The CDR3, as DNA: TGTGCCAGCAGCTTAGTTGGCATAGCGGGGGCCATCTCCTACAATGAGCAGTTCTTC. Encoded protein: CASSLVGIAGAISYNEQFF.

In its sample, this clone ranks as medium-sized. V usage is TRBV2 and J usage is TRBJ2-7; TRBD2 matches at 12 bases. The J segment lost 3 bases and the V segment lost 6 bases, leaving 6 bases of the junction unmatched. The germline gives CDR1 SNHLY, CDR2 FYNNEI. The CDR3 is made up of 15 amino acids. CDR3 coding DNA: TGTGCCAGCAGGAGGACTAGCGGGGCCCTCTACGAGCAGTACTTC. The encoded protein is CASRRTSGALYEQYF.

V is TRBV5-1 and J is TRBJ2-3, with TRBD2 identical over 7 bases. V shed 5 bases, J shed 0 bases, and the junction held 21 bases outside the gene matches. CDR1 SGHRS and CDR2 YFSETQ come from the germline V gene. There are 20 residues in the CDR3. The CDR3: CASSLLGRGITSASTDTQYF. The CDR3 DNA reads as TGCGCCAGCAGTCTCCTTGGAAGGGGAATAACTAGCGCTAGCACAGATACGCAGTATTTT.

This clone showed up just a few times. The J gene is TRBJ1-1, the V gene TRBV3-1 (or the pseudogene TRBV3-2); 7 positions match TRBD1. CDR1 LGHDT and CDR2 YNNKEL come from the germline V gene (reference sequence). Trimming at V came to 2 bases and at J to 4 bases, leaving 4 bases not matched to a gene. CDR3 length equals 14 residues. The CDR3 reads CASSQPGGSTEAFF. The CDR3 DNA sequence: TGTGCCAGCAGCCAACCAGGGGGTAGCACTGAAGCTTTCTTT.

The chain employs TRBV12-5 and TRBJ1-2; D call uncertain. V dropped 1 base and J dropped 4 bases, with 10 bases sitting between them. Germline V gives CDR1 LGHNT, CDR2 FRNRAP. The CDR3 covers 14 residues. CDR3 in amino acids: CASGLGGELYGYTF. For the CDR3, the DNA is TGTGCTAGTGGTTTGGGCGGAGAACTCTATGGCTACACCTTC.

As for this clone: This sample also contains other DNA sequences that code for the same CDR3. The chain is built from TRBV5-1 and TRBJ1-1; D is perhaps TRBD1 (5 bases). V was cut by 1 base and J by 5 bases, with 12 bases left in between. This CDR3 is 14 amino acids long. The V gene's germline CDR1 is SGHRS and CDR2 YFSETQ. The DNA for the CDR3 is TGCGCCAGCAGCTTGAATAGGGGTGGGACTGAAGCTTTCTTT. The encoded protein is CASSLNRGGTEAFF.

The chain combines TRBV11-2 with TRBJ2-3; D is possibly TRBD1 (5 bases). V lost 1 base to trimming and J lost 5 bases, with 13 bases between them. The CDR3 length is 15 residues. CDR1 SGHAT and CDR2 FQNNGV come from the germline V gene. The CDR3 is CASSLVRGMIDTQYF. The DNA of the CDR3 is TGTGCCAGCAGCTTAGTTAGGGGAATGATAGATACGCAGTATTTT.

The chain links TRBV5-6 to TRBJ1-1; a weak D match, TRBD1 (5 bases). The length of the CDR3 is 14 residues. Germline V CDR1 and CDR2: SGHDT, YYEEEE. The V end lost 5 bases, the J end lost 0 bases, and 11 bases lay between the germline ends. The CDR3 reads CASSPRVLNTEAFF. The CDR3 bases are TGTGCCAGCAGTCCCAGGGTCCTGAACACTGAAGCTTTCTTT.

V gene TRBV7-9 combines with J gene TRBJ1-2; the D is unclear. Trimming removed 6 bases from V and 9 bases from J, with 23 bases in between. The CDR3 length is 15 residues. Germline V lookup: CDR1 SEHNR, CDR2 FQNEAQ (reference sequence). CDR3 coding DNA: TGTGCCAGCAGGTCTGACCCCTCCGCTTCTAGTAGCTACACCTTC. It codes for CASRSDPSASSSYTF.

V and J are TRBV4-2 and TRBJ1-6; D call uncertain. This CDR3 contains 15 residues. Trimming took off 3 bases at V and 9 bases at J, with 15 bases between the two ends. Germline V CDR1 and CDR2: LGHNA, YNFKEQ. The CDR3 loop reads CASSQTREDGSPLHF. Here the CDR3 DNA reads TGTGCCAGCAGCCAGACGCGGGAAGACGGTTCACCCCTCCACTTT.

A note on this clone: The same CDR3 arises from other DNA sequences in this sample as well. The DNA of the CDR3 is TGTGCCAGCAGCTTTATAAATTCACCCCTCCACTTT. This sequence encodes CASSFINSPLHF. The V and J genes are TRBV11-2 and TRBJ1-6; D is undetermined. The CDR3 length is 12 residues. V was shortened by 3 bases and J by 7 bases, with 4 bases between the two germline ends. Germline-derived CDR1 and CDR2 are SGHAT and FQNNGV. The full variable domain, rest sourced from reference TRBV11-2 and TRBJ1-6, is EAGVAQSPRYKIIEKRQSVAFWCNPISGHATLYWYQQILGQGPKLLIQFQNNGVVDDSQLPKDRFSAERLKGVDSTLKIQPAKLEDSAVYLCASSFINSPLHFGNGTRLTVT.

V and J are TRBV19 and TRBJ2-3; 8 bases map to TRBD2. The germline V gene encodes CDR1 LNHDA and CDR2 SQIVND (reference sequence). CDR3 length: 14 amino acids. After removal of 6 bases from V and 3 bases from J, the junction contained 5 bases not matched to a gene. The CDR3: CASSPGLGTDTQYF. DNA for the CDR3: TGTGCCAGTAGCCCGGGACTAGGGACAGATACGCAGTATTTT.

The chain has TRBV5-1 and TRBJ2-1; maybe TRBD1 (5 bases). CDR1 is SGHRS and CDR2 is YFSETQ in the germline V gene. The CDR3 loop spans 13 amino acids. Trimming stripped 1 base from V and 8 bases from J, with 10 bases between. Here the CDR3 DNA reads TGCGCCAGCAGCTTGTCTTGGGGCTATGAGCAGTTCTTC. Its protein is CASSLSWGYEQFF.

The V call is TRBV19, the J call TRBJ2-7; 9 bases fit TRBD1. V was pared by 5 bases and J by 2 bases, with 4 bases of the junction left unmatched. Germline CDR1 reads LNHDA; CDR2 reads SQIVND (reference sequence). This CDR3 has 14 residues. CDR3 loop: CASSVTGGTYEQYV. CDR3 DNA: TGTGCCAGTAGTGTGACAGGGGGAACCTACGAGCAGTACGTC.